This T cell receptor beta chain was profiled in a study of PD-L1 blockade in urothelial cancer. This clone has just one count. Sample time point: peripheral blood 6 weeks after treatment start. The method was immunoSEQ multiplex PCR; TCRdb's version includes in-frame clones alone and lacks a portion of them. The sample lists tens of thousands of clones; about 79% were seen once. The CDR3 consists of 15 residues. V shed 4 bases, J shed 7 bases, and the junction held 7 bases outside the gene matches. Germline-derived CDR1 and CDR2 are SEHNR and FQNEAQ (reference sequence). The sequencing here drew on PBMCs, taken around atezolizumab (anti-PD-L1) treatment. The chain has TRBV7-9 and TRBJ1-4, with 9 positions matching TRBD1. The clonotype comes from a man aged 65 to 85 with urothelial cancer. The DNA of the CDR3 is TGTGCCAGCAGCTCTACAACAGGGGGCGGTGAAAAACTGTTTTTT. It yields the protein CASSSTTGGGEKLFF.